These T cell receptor beta chains were read from a single sample in a study of monozygotic twins with cystic fibrosis. Method: immunoSEQ multiplex PCR; TCRdb's copy keeps in-frame clones and lacks some. The table records roughly 14,000 clones, 85% to 95% of them present only once. Material: blood. These receptors were taken from a girl aged 2-9 years with cystic fibrosis. Both conserved end residues are part of each CDR3. The order of the fields is clone size, J gene, V gene, D gene, CDR3 protein, CDR3 DNA. A D gene is named only where the DNA matches it firmly. Where a row states a size, it is once, few, many or the class of an expanded clone; other rows omit it.

size: NA
J: TRBJ2-7
V: TRBV7-2
D: NA
CDR3: CASSLRLGEQYF
DNA: TGTGCCAGCAGCTTAAGACTAGGCGAGCAGTACTTC

size: NA
J: TRBJ2-1
V: TRBV30
D: TRBD2
CDR3: CAWMVSGLASPNEQFF
DNA: TGTGCCTGGATGGTTTCGGGACTAGCGAGTCCAAATGAGCAGTTCTTC

size: NA
J: TRBJ2-3
V: TRBV4-3
D: TRBD2
CDR3: CASSQGVLAASTDTQYF
DNA: TGCGCCAGCAGCCAAGGTGTACTAGCGGCAAGCACAGATACGCAGTATTTT

size: once
J: TRBJ2-5
V: TRBV30
D: TRBD2
CDR3: CAWVTSGRVSETQYF
DNA: TGTGCCTGGGTCACTAGCGGGAGGGTGTCGGAGACCCAGTACTTC

size: NA
J: TRBJ1-1
V: TRBV28
D: NA
CDR3: CASTLPADGRTEAFF
DNA: TGTGCCAGCACTCTCCCGGCGGATGGGAGGACTGAAGCTTTCTTT

size: once
J: TRBJ2-7
V: TRBV27
D: NA
CDR3: CASTGAGGYEQYF
DNA: TGTGCCAGCACTGGGGCAGGAGGCTACGAGCAGTACTTC

size: NA
J: TRBJ2-1
V: TRBV5-1
D: NA
CDR3: CASSLAVAEQFF
DNA: TGCGCCAGCAGCTTGGCGGTGGCTGAGCAGTTCTTC

size: NA
J: TRBJ1-1
V: TRBV29-1
D: NA
CDR3: CSVGQNTEAFF
DNA: TGCAGCGTCGGGCAGAACACTGAAGCTTTCTTT

size: NA
J: TRBJ2-1
V: TRBV28
D: TRBD2
CDR3: CASSLTSGSFYEQFF
DNA: TGTGCCAGCAGTTTGACTAGCGGGAGTTTCTATGAGCAGTTCTTC

size: NA
J: TRBJ2-3
V: TRBV5-1
D: NA
CDR3: CASSLRLGALLDTQYF
DNA: TGCGCCAGCAGCTTGAGGCTCGGGGCTTTGCTAGATACGCAGTATTTT

size: NA
J: TRBJ2-7
V: TRBV15
D: NA
CDR3: CATSRDVVSYEQYF
DNA: TGTGCCACCAGCAGAGATGTGGTTTCCTACGAGCAGTACTTC

size: NA
J: TRBJ1-1
V: TRBV20-1
D: NA
CDR3: CSALRDTEAFF
DNA: TGCAGTGCTCTAAGGGACACTGAAGCTTTCTTT

size: NA
J: TRBJ2-1
V: TRBV19
D: NA
CDR3: CASSISGTAEQFF
DNA: TGTGCCAGTAGTATATCGGGAACTGCTGAGCAGTTCTTC

size: NA
J: TRBJ2-1
V: TRBV2
D: TRBD2
CDR3: CASGLAGGPEQFF
DNA: TGTGCCAGTGGACTAGCGGGAGGGCCTGAGCAGTTCTTC

size: NA
J: TRBJ1-1
V: TRBV6-5
D: TRBD1
CDR3: CASSYGQGNTEAFF
DNA: TGTGCCAGCAGCTACGGACAGGGGAACACTGAAGCTTTCTTT

size: NA
J: TRBJ2-3
V: TRBV6-5
D: TRBD2
CDR3: CASSYTGTSLDTQYF
DNA: TGTGCCAGCAGTTACACCGGGACTAGCCTAGATACGCAGTATTTT

size: once
J: TRBJ1-5
V: TRBV30
D: NA
CDR3: CAWTNSSINQPQHF
DNA: TGTGCCTGGACCAACTCCAGCATCAATCAGCCCCAGCATTTT